The 5 T cell receptor beta chains reported below all come from one sample, sequenced in a study of vaccination effects on CD4 cells after COVID-19. Antigens of these TCRs are unknown. The method was immunoSEQ multiplex PCR; TCRdb's version includes in-frame clones alone and lacks a portion of them. Among tens of thousands of clones listed, approximately 72% were seen once. Antigen-specific CD4+ T cells were first expanded with viral peptide pools by the ViraFEST assay and only then sequenced. The culture ran for 10 days before CD4+ T cells were isolated. From March to December 2020, the person had a SARS-CoV-2 infection that was confirmed by PCR. The sequences come from CD4+ T cells from PBMCs cultured with a peptide pool, collected before COVID-19 vaccination. Receptor source: a human donor who had a prior SARS-CoV-2 infection.

This clone occurred once. The rearrangement links TRBV5-4 to TRBJ2-7; tentatively, D is TRBD1 (5 bases). The length of the CDR3 is 15 residues. The V and J ends lost 4 bases and 4 bases respectively, with 18 bases between them. Looked up from germline, CDR1 is SGHNT and CDR2 is YYREEE (reference sequence). The CDR3 region has the DNA TGTGCCAGCAGCCCGAAGGTAGGGGAAGAATACGAGCAGTACTTC. Translated: CASSPKVGEEYEQYF.

CDR3 region: CASSLEPGVSTDTQYF. Here the CDR3 DNA reads TGTGCCAGCAGCTTGGAACCGGGGGTAAGCACAGATACGCAGTATTTT. The gene calls are TRBV5-4 and TRBJ2-3, with D possibly matching TRBD2 (6 bases). CDR1 and CDR2 from the germline V gene are SGHNT and YYREEE (reference sequence). Between the trimmed V and J ends, which lost 0 bases and 0 bases, there was a span of 11 bases. This CDR3 contains 16 residues. Based on the CDR3 plus reference TRBV5-4 and TRBJ2-3, the full variable domain is ETGVTQSPTHLIKTRGQQVTLRCSSQSGHNTVSWYQQALGQGPQFIFQYYREEENGRGNFPPRFSGLQFPNYSSELNVNALELDDSALYLCASSLEPGVSTDTQYFGPGTRLTVL.

The sample holds a few counts of this clone. This CDR3 is CASSYSLGRLAYEQYF. In DNA, the CDR3 is TGTGCCAGCAGTTACTCCCTAGGTCGGCTAGCCTACGAGCAGTACTTC. The genes are TRBV6-2 or TRBV6-3 and TRBJ2-7; D gene uncertain. V lost 0 bases to trimming and J lost 2 bases, with 14 bases between them. The CDR3 contains 16 residues. CDR1 and CDR2 from the germline V gene are MNHEY and SVGEGT.

The count of this clone is one. The chain links TRBV3-1 (or the pseudogene TRBV3-2) to TRBJ2-6, with D maybe TRBD2 (6 bases). V was clipped by 1 base and J by 0 bases, with 10 bases between them. There are 17 residues in the CDR3. CDR1 and CDR2 (germline): LGHDT, YNNKEL (reference sequence). The CDR3 loop reads CASSQVMGGSGANVLTF. The CDR3 coding sequence is TGTGCCAGCAGCCAAGTAATGGGAGGCTCTGGGGCCAACGTCCTGACTTTC.

CDR3 residues: CASGTGGQVYEQYF. The DNA of the CDR3 is TGTGCTAGTGGCACAGGGGGCCAGGTCTACGAGCAGTACTTC. The J gene is TRBJ2-7, the V gene TRBV12-5; 9 nucleotides line up with TRBD1. CDR3 length equals 14 residues. CDR1 and CDR2 from the germline V gene are LGHNT and FRNRAP. Unmatched junction bases numbered 6, after V lost 6 bases and J lost 3 bases.